A single sample is the source of the 23 T cell receptor beta chains below, sequenced in a study of T cells after yellow fever vaccination. From the 5' RACE reads, TCRdb called clonotypes with MiXCR, one entry per CDR3 protein. Among some 300,000 distinct CDR3 sequences listed, 7.5% to 9.5% were seen once. The sequenced sample was CD4+ T cells sorted from PBMCs, obtained 5 days after the yellow fever booster vaccination. Source of these receptors: a man between 18 and 35 years old who received the YFV17D yellow fever vaccine.

This clonotype came up a few times. V usage is TRBV30 and J usage is TRBJ1-1, with 7 bases aligning to TRBD1. CDR3 size: 14 residues. CDR1 GTSNPN and CDR2 SVGIG come from the germline V gene (reference sequence). Trimming at V came to 3 bases and at J to 1 base, leaving 5 bases not matched to a gene. Written as DNA, the CDR3 is TGTGCCTGGAGGAGGGGGCTGCAGAACACTGAAGCTTTCTTT. Its protein is CAWRRGLQNTEAFF.

J is TRBJ1-4 and V is TRBV5-8, with TRBD1 as a possible D gene (5 bases). The CDR3 is made up of 15 amino acids. V was clipped by 5 bases and J by 3 bases, with 14 bases between them. Germline V lookup: CDR1 SGHTS, CDR2 YDEGEE. CDR3 nucleotide sequence: TGTGCCAGCAGTAGGCCGGGGCGCTCTAATGAAAAACTGTTTTTT. Translated: CASSRPGRSNEKLFF. Combining the CDR3 with reference TRBV5-8 and TRBJ1-4 gives the whole variable domain EAGVTQSPTHLIKTRGQQATLRCSPISGHTSVYWYQQALGLGLQFLLWYDEGEERNRGNFPPRFSGRQFPNYSSELNVNALELEDSALYLCASSRPGRSNEKLFFGSGTQLSVL.

With regard to this clonotype: No DNA is shown, since the ends of the CDR3 on it are uncertain; the CDR3 is the one TCRdb lists. The rearrangement links TRBV21-1 to TRBJ1-2; the table's D call, TRBD1, has no DNA check behind it. TRBV21-1 is designated a pseudogene. The CDR3 adds up to 14 amino acids, both ends counted. The CDR3 protein is CASFLWTGVDGYTF.

This chain links TRBV5-5 with TRBJ1-1; D gene ambiguous. Germline CDR1 is SGHKS and CDR2 is YYEKEE (reference sequence). V lost 6 bases, J lost 1 base, and 10 bases lay in between. CDR3 length: 13 amino acids. In DNA, the CDR3 is TGTGCCAGCAACTATAATGGGAACACTGAAGCTTTCTTT. This gives the protein CASNYNGNTEAFF.

This clonotype was counted only a few times. The chain combines TRBV10-3 with TRBJ2-5; 8 nucleotides line up with TRBD2. This CDR3 comprises 13 residues. J lost 4 bases, V lost 4 bases, and 2 bases had no gene match. CDR1 ENHRY and CDR2 SYGVKD come from the germline V gene. As DNA, the CDR3 is TGTGCCATCAGTGCGGGGGGGCCAGAGACCCAGTACTTC. It encodes CAISAGGPETQYF.

The chain couples TRBV6-5 to TRBJ2-1; 9 nucleotides match TRBD2. Germline CDR1 reads MNHEY; CDR2 reads SVGAGI. After removal of 3 bases from V and 5 bases from J, the junction contained 5 bases not matched to a gene. The CDR3 is 15 residues long. CDR3 DNA sequence: TGTGCCAGCAGTTATGCTAGCGGGGTAGACAATGAGCAGTTCTTC. Translating it yields CASSYASGVDNEQFF.

The DNA of the CDR3 is TGTGCCAGCAGCGTAGGGTGGGCCTCTAATGAGCAGTTCTTC. Translation gives CASSVGWASNEQFF. The rearrangement uses TRBV9 and TRBJ2-1; D ambiguous. The CDR3 is made up of 14 amino acids. Germline V gene lookup returns CDR1 SGDLS and CDR2 YYNGEE. V gave up 0 bases and J gave up 7 bases, with 11 bases separating them.

This clonotype came up many times. The chain couples TRBV9 to TRBJ2-3, with 8 nucleotides matching TRBD1. CDR1 and CDR2 (germline): SGDLS, YYNGEE. The length of the CDR3 is 16 residues. Trimming removed 0 bases from V and 0 bases from J; junction bases left unmatched: 3. CDR3 sequence: CASSVGTGGSTDTQYF. CDR3 bases: TGTGCCAGCAGCGTAGGAACAGGGGGGAGCACAGATACGCAGTATTTT.

This clonotype was observed a few times. The rearrangement joins TRBV5-1 to TRBJ1-1, with D perhaps matching TRBD1 (5 bases). The CDR3 runs to 13 residues. Deletions cut 9 bases from V and 1 base from J, with 13 bases between. Looked up from germline, CDR1 is SGHRS and CDR2 is YFSETQ. CDR3 sequence: CATTEGPNTEAFF. CDR3 bases: TGCGCCACCACGGAGGGACCGAACACTGAAGCTTTCTTT.

This clonotype has more than one count but fewer than ten. The chain links TRBV12-3 or TRBV12-4 to TRBJ2-3, with D maybe TRBD1 (7 bases). Deletions cut 5 bases from V and 2 bases from J, with 14 bases between. This CDR3 is 15 amino acids long. The CDR3 sequence: CASSQPGGFTDTQYF. Written as DNA, the CDR3 is TGTGCCAGCAGTCAACCAGGGGGGTTCACAGATACGCAGTATTTT.

This clonotype was observed a handful of times. This chain uses TRBV18 with TRBJ2-7; no firm D call. This CDR3 is 12 amino acids long. The V end lost 8 bases, the J end lost 7 bases, and 15 bases lay between the germline ends. CDR1 is KGHSH and CDR2 is LQKENI in the germline V gene. DNA of the CDR3: TGTGCCAGCACAGAAGGGTTCAGGGAGCAGTACTTC. This codes for CASTEGFREQYF.

This clonotype was observed a few times. This chain uses TRBV5-4 with TRBJ1-6, with 8 nucleotides matching TRBD1. The CDR3 is made up of 15 amino acids. V trimming: 4 bases; J trimming: 9 bases; junction bases outside the gene matches: 9. From germline, CDR1 is SGHNT and CDR2 YYREEE (reference sequence). CDR3 in DNA: TGTGCCAGCAGCCGCCGGGACAGGAACGTTTCACCCCTCCACTTT. Its translation is CASSRRDRNVSPLHF.

This sequence joins TRBV6-5 and TRBJ1-5, with 9 bases aligning to TRBD1. The V gene end was trimmed by 5 bases and the J gene end by 4 bases; junction bases not matched to a gene: 9. Germline V gene lookup returns CDR1 MNHEY and CDR2 SVGAGI. The CDR3 extends over 16 amino acids. The CDR3 coding sequence is TGTGCCAGCAGTAACGCCGGGACAGGGACTAATCAGCCCCAGCATTTT. Protein: CASSNAGTGTNQPQHF.

This clonotype was seen ten or more times. This rearrangement joins TRBV7-2 to TRBJ1-6; 8 bases line up with TRBD1. Germline loops: CDR1 SGHTA, CDR2 FQGNSA. This CDR3 has 14 residues. The trim removed 3 bases at V and 10 bases at J, leaving 5 bases unmatched. This CDR3 is CASSFDRGTSPLHF. Written as DNA, the CDR3 is TGTGCCAGCAGCTTTGACAGGGGTACATCACCCCTCCACTTT.

This clonotype appeared a few times. V is TRBV4-3 and J is TRBJ1-6; D remains unclear. This CDR3 has 13 residues. V lost 0 bases to trimming and J lost 9 bases, with 6 bases between them. From germline, CDR1 is LGHNA and CDR2 YSLEER. The CDR3 here is CASSQDPGSPLHF. The CDR3 bases are TGCGCCAGCAGCCAAGATCCGGGTTCACCCCTCCACTTT.

This clonotype was detected a few times. This chain links TRBV7-3 with TRBJ2-3; the D gene is possibly TRBD2 (7 bases). The CDR3 consists of 12 residues. Trimming shortened V by 11 bases and J by 1 base, and 10 bases separated the two germline ends. Germline CDR1 reads SGHTA; CDR2 reads FQGTGA. CDR3 nucleotides: TGTGCCGTCGGGGGGCGCACAGATACGCAGTATTTT. This codes for CAVGGRTDTQYF.

This chain's CDR3 is CASSPRLTEAFF. For the CDR3, the DNA is TGTGCCAGCAGCCCAAGACTTACTGAAGCTTTCTTT. The V call is TRBV12-3 or TRBV12-4, the J call TRBJ1-1; D remains ambiguous. The CDR3 is 12 amino acids. The germline V and J ends were trimmed by 6 bases and 5 bases, with 10 bases remaining between them.

The genes are TRBV18 and TRBJ1-1, with TRBD1 matching over 8 bases. The trim removed 3 bases at V and 8 bases at J, leaving 11 bases unmatched. The CDR3 spans 15 residues. Per the germline V gene, CDR1 is KGHSH and CDR2 is LQKENI. The CDR3 reads CASSPKTGASKEAFF. DNA of the CDR3: TGTGCCAGCTCACCGAAGACAGGGGCGTCAAAAGAAGCTTTCTTT. Based on the CDR3 plus reference TRBV18 and TRBJ1-1, the full variable domain is NAGVMQNPRHLVRRRGQEARLRCSPMKGHSHVYWYRQLPEEGLKFMVYLQKENIIDESGMPKERFSAEFPKEGPSILRIQQVVRGDSAAYFCASSPKTGASKEAFFGQGTRLTVV.

This clonotype was detected a few times. The rearrangement uses TRBV6-5 and TRBJ1-4; unclear D gene. The CDR3 has 15 amino acids. Germline values: CDR1 MNHEY, CDR2 SVGAGI. Deletions cut 2 bases from V and 11 bases from J, with 18 bases between. This chain's CDR3 is CASSYGGSYGKKLFF. DNA for the CDR3: TGTGCCAGCAGTTACGGAGGGTCTTACGGGAAGAAACTGTTTTTT.

The table lists this clonotype with a few counts. The chain carries TRBV2 and TRBJ2-1; D is unclear. V was clipped by 1 base and J by 0 bases, with 4 bases between them. The germline V gene has CDR1 SNHLY and CDR2 FYNNEI. The CDR3 runs 14 residues. The CDR3 loop reads CASSEVISYNEQFF. The DNA of the CDR3 is TGTGCCAGCAGTGAAGTAATCTCCTACAATGAGCAGTTCTTC.

The chain carries TRBV10-3 and TRBJ2-1; D is perhaps TRBD1 (5 bases). The germline V gene has CDR1 ENHRY and CDR2 SYGVKD. V was trimmed by 6 bases and J by 4 bases, leaving 10 bases between them. This CDR3 spans 13 amino acids. The CDR3 loop reads CAIRRGLYNEQFF. CDR3 coding DNA: TGTGCCATCAGAAGGGGTTTATACAATGAGCAGTTCTTC.

The chain is built from TRBV29-1 and TRBJ1-1, with D possibly matching TRBD1 (6 bases). The CDR3 loop spans 16 amino acids. Germline lookup yields CDR1 SQVTM and CDR2 ANQGSEA. V lost 3 bases and J 1 base, leaving 18 bases between the germline ends. CDR3 sequence: CSVDRAGWGANTEAFF. CDR3 DNA: TGCAGCGTTGACAGAGCCGGGTGGGGGGCGAACACTGAAGCTTTCTTT.

The V and J genes are TRBV10-2 and TRBJ1-1; the D is unclear. Between the trimmed V and J ends, which lost 1 base and 0 bases, there was a span of 12 bases. Germline V gene data show CDR1 as WSHSY and CDR2 as SAAADI. This CDR3 contains 16 residues. CDR3 in DNA: TGCGCCAGCAGTGAGTACCCTCCAGTGATGAACACTGAAGCTTTCTTT. It yields the protein CASSEYPPVMNTEAFF.